The 21 T cell receptor beta chains reported below all come from one sample, sequenced in a study of T cells after yellow fever vaccination. MiXCR was run by TCRdb on the 5' RACE reads, yielding one entry per CDR3 protein. In the table there are hundreds of thousands of distinct CDR3 sequences, approximately 21% of which are singletons. The sequences come from PBMCs, collected 15 days after the yellow fever booster vaccination. The receptors shown here come from a man aged 25 to 45 who received the YFV17D yellow fever vaccine.

The chain has TRBV29-1 and TRBJ2-1, with D possibly TRBD2 on 6 matching bases. Looked up from germline, CDR1 is SQVTM and CDR2 is ANQGSEA. The CDR3 covers 14 residues. V lost 3 bases and J lost 7, with 16 bases in between. Written as DNA, the CDR3 is TGCAGCGTTGATCCGGGAGTTCGAGGTAATGAGCAGTTCTTC. Its protein product is CSVDPGVRGNEQFF.

This clonotype was seen a handful of times. The rearrangement joins TRBV5-6 to TRBJ2-6, with D unresolved. CDR3 length: 11 residues. Germline lookup yields CDR1 SGHDT and CDR2 YYEEEE. V gave up 0 bases and J gave up 11 bases, with 3 bases separating them. The CDR3 region is CASSLDYVLTF. CDR3 bases: TGTGCCAGCAGCTTGGACTACGTCCTGACTTTC.

The chain is built from TRBV7-2 and TRBJ1-1; D not certain. Germline V CDR1 and CDR2: SGHTA, FQGNSA. V was shortened by 5 bases and J by 2 bases, with 9 bases between the two germline ends. CDR3 length: 13 amino acids. DNA for the CDR3: TGTGCCAGCAGCCCTATGGTTAACACTGAAGCTTTCTTT. It is translated as CASSPMVNTEAFF.

V gene TRBV6-1 combines with J gene TRBJ2-7; D ambiguous. This CDR3 spans 14 amino acids. V was trimmed by 2 bases and J by 1 base, leaving 9 bases between them. CDR1 is MNHNS and CDR2 is SASEGT in the germline V gene. CDR3 amino acids: CASSETSPSYEQYF. The CDR3 nucleotides read TGTGCCAGCAGTGAAACCAGCCCATCCTACGAGCAGTACTTC.

This clonotype was seen a handful of times. The chain combines TRBV12-3 or TRBV12-4 with TRBJ1-1, with a weak D call TRBD1 (5 bases). Trimming removed 5 bases at V and 0 bases at J, with 10 bases between. The CDR3 covers 14 residues. CDR3 region: CASSPQEMNTEAFF. CDR3 nucleotides: TGTGCCAGCAGTCCACAGGAGATGAACACTGAAGCTTTCTTT.

The rearrangement links TRBV27 to TRBJ2-3, with TRBD2 matching 12 bases. The V and J ends lost 6 bases and 7 bases, in that order; junction bases with no gene match: 5. Looked up from germline, CDR1 is MNHEY and CDR2 is SMNVEV (reference sequence). The CDR3 extends over 14 amino acids. This chain's CDR3 is CASRTSGSWYTQYF. CDR3 coding DNA: TGTGCCAGCAGGACTAGCGGGAGTTGGTATACGCAGTATTTT.

In its sample, this clonotype was seen a few times. The chain combines TRBV11-2 with TRBJ1-3, with D uncertain. The length of the CDR3 is 13 residues. V was pared by 0 bases and J by 7 bases, with 7 bases between. Germline assignment: CDR1 SGHAT and CDR2 FQNNGV. The CDR3: CASSLESENTIYF. The DNA for the CDR3 is TGTGCCAGCAGCTTAGAATCGGAGAACACCATATATTTT.

Of note for this clonotype: The germline gene is not matched at one end of the junction; a read error may be the cause. The chain is built from TRBV5-6 and TRBJ2-4; TRBD1 agrees at 9 bases. This CDR3 comprises 13 residues. Germline-derived CDR1 and CDR2 are SGHDT and YYEEEE. Here the CDR3 DNA reads TGTGTCAGCAGCTTGCGGGACAGGGCCATTCAGTACTTC. Translating it yields CVSSLRDRAIQYF. The full variable domain, in which reference TRBV5-6 and TRBJ2-4 provide the parts outside the CDR3, is DAGVTQSPTHLIKTRGQQVTLRCSPKSGHDTVSWYQQALGQGPQFIFQYYEEEERQRGNFPDRFSGHQFPNYSSELNVNALLLGDSALYLCVSSLRDRAIQYFGAGTRLSVL.

This chain connects TRBV18 to TRBJ1-4, with D hard to call. Trimming took 5 bases from V and 5 from J, leaving 15 bases between them. Germline CDR1 reads KGHSH; CDR2 reads LQKENI. The CDR3 covers 15 residues. The CDR3: CASSELAIKNEKLFF. The DNA for the CDR3 is TGTGCCAGCTCAGAACTGGCGATCAAGAATGAAAAACTGTTTTTT.

This clonotype came up a few times. The rearrangement links TRBV12-3 or TRBV12-4 to TRBJ2-7, with D possibly matching TRBD1 (5 bases). This CDR3 region has 18 residues. The germline V and J ends were trimmed by 4 bases and 6 bases, with 28 bases remaining between them. The CDR3 DNA reads as TGTGCCAGCAGTTCCCGCCAGGGAACTTACCCAAACGTAAGCGAGCAGTACTTC. Its protein product is CASSSRQGTYPNVSEQYF.

The chain carries TRBV7-2 and TRBJ2-3; TRBD2 might be the D (6 bases). The germline V gene has CDR1 SGHTA and CDR2 FQGNSA. The CDR3 is 12 amino acids. Trimming pared 8 bases from V and 2 bases from J, leaving 8 bases between. CDR3 region: CASGDSTDTQYF. CDR3 nucleotides: TGTGCCAGCGGGGACTCCACAGATACGCAGTATTTT.

This clonotype was seen a handful of times. The rearrangement uses TRBV7-6 and TRBJ2-4, with 7 bases identical to TRBD1. The CDR3 loop spans 15 amino acids. Unmatched junction bases numbered 4, after V lost 4 bases and J lost 1 base. Per the germline V gene, CDR1 is SGHVS and CDR2 is FNYEAQ. The CDR3 coding sequence is TGTGCCAGCAGCTCCCGACAGGGCGCCAAAAACATTCAGTACTTC. This sequence encodes CASSSRQGAKNIQYF.

There are a few counts of this clonotype. The V and J genes are TRBV15 and TRBJ2-3; D is possibly TRBD2 (6 bases). Germline-derived CDR1 and CDR2 are LNHNV and YYDKDF (reference sequence). The CDR3 spans 15 residues. V was trimmed by 8 bases and J by 6 bases, leaving 21 bases between them. The CDR3 DNA is TGTGCCACCTTATGCGACGGGTGGGAGGTGGATACGCAGTATTTT. It yields the protein CATLCDGWEVDTQYF. Combining the CDR3 with reference TRBV15 and TRBJ2-3 gives the whole variable domain DAMVIQNPRYQVTQFGKPVTLSCSQTLNHNVMYWYQQKSSQAPKLLFHYYDKDFNNEADTPDNFQSRRPNTSFCFLDIRSPGLGDTAMYLCATLCDGWEVDTQYFGPGTRLTVL.

The V call is TRBV12-3 or TRBV12-4, the J call TRBJ1-1, with TRBD1 matching 8 bases. This CDR3 comprises 10 residues. The trim removed 10 bases at V and 11 bases at J, leaving 6 bases unmatched. In DNA, the CDR3 is TGTGCCACCTCGACAGGGGTGGCTTTCTTT. It translates to CATSTGVAFF.

The chain is built from TRBV7-9 and TRBJ2-7; 9 bases match TRBD2. Per the germline V gene, CDR1 is SEHNR and CDR2 is FQNEAQ (reference sequence). This CDR3 region has 14 residues. Trimming at V came to 5 bases and at J to 4 bases, leaving 6 bases not matched to a gene. This CDR3 is CASSMTSGGYEQYF. The CDR3 coding sequence is TGTGCCAGCAGCATGACTAGCGGTGGGTACGAGCAGTACTTC.

This clonotype has only a few counts. This chain uses TRBV20-1 with TRBJ2-7, with a weak D call TRBD2 (6 bases). This CDR3 spans 14 amino acids. The V end was cut by 3 bases, the J end by 4 bases, with 16 bases between. CDR1 and CDR2 (germline): DFQATT, SNEGSKA (reference sequence). In DNA, the CDR3 is TGCAGTGCTAGGACGCCAGGGAGGAGGTACGAGCAGTACTTC. This translates into CSARTPGRRYEQYF.

The rearrangement uses TRBV15 and TRBJ2-3, with TRBD2 matching over 8 bases. Losses at the gene ends were 4 bases for V and 4 bases for J; bases not matched to a gene: 10. This CDR3 has 16 amino acids. Germline V gene sequence: CDR1 LNHNV, CDR2 YYDKDF (reference sequence). Written as DNA, the CDR3 is TGTGCCACCAGCACGTACCGTCGGGGGGGCTCAGATACGCAGTATTTT. Translation gives CATSTYRRGGSDTQYF.

This chain joins TRBV10-2 and TRBJ2-3; D perhaps matches TRBD1 (6 bases). Per germline, CDR1 WSHSY and CDR2 SAAADI. The CDR3 contains 15 residues. The ends were cut back, 3 bases at V and 4 bases at J, with 14 bases in the middle. CDR3 sequence: CASSESVSGADTQYF. The CDR3 region has the DNA TGCGCCAGCAGTGAATCGGTCTCAGGGGCAGATACGCAGTATTTT.

This clonotype was picked up a small number of times. This chain connects TRBV11-1 to TRBJ2-3; 12 bases fit TRBD2. J gave up 2 bases and V 5 bases, and 11 bases lay outside the gene matches. There are 18 residues in the CDR3. Germline CDR1 and CDR2: SGHAT and FQDESV (reference sequence). CDR3 protein: CASSRTLLAGGHTDTQYF. In nucleotides, the CDR3 is TGTGCCAGCAGCCGAACCCTACTAGCGGGAGGTCACACAGATACGCAGTATTTT.

This clonotype has only a few counts. The DNA for the CDR3 is TGTGCCAGCAGCTTACAAACTCGGGAGACCCAGTACTTC. It codes for CASSLQTRETQYF. This sequence joins TRBV11-2 and TRBJ2-5; D gene uncertain. Trimming took 2 bases from V and 5 from J, leaving 9 bases between them. The germline V gene has CDR1 SGHAT and CDR2 FQNNGV. The CDR3 has 13 residues. The full variable domain, with the rest looked up from reference TRBV11-2 and TRBJ2-5, is EAGVAQSPRYKIIEKRQSVAFWCNPISGHATLYWYQQILGQGPKLLIQFQNNGVVDDSQLPKDRFSAERLKGVDSTLKIQPAKLEDSAVYLCASSLQTRETQYFGPGTRLLVL.

This clonotype occurred a few times. V usage is TRBV6-1 and J usage is TRBJ2-3, with D uncertain. The CDR3 runs to 14 residues. Trimming cost V 11 bases and J 0 bases, with 15 bases left between them. Germline CDR1 is MNHNS and CDR2 is SASEGT. The CDR3 DNA reads as TGTGCCGGGCCGACGGCCCCTAGCACAGATACGCAGTATTTT. It translates to CAGPTAPSTDTQYF.